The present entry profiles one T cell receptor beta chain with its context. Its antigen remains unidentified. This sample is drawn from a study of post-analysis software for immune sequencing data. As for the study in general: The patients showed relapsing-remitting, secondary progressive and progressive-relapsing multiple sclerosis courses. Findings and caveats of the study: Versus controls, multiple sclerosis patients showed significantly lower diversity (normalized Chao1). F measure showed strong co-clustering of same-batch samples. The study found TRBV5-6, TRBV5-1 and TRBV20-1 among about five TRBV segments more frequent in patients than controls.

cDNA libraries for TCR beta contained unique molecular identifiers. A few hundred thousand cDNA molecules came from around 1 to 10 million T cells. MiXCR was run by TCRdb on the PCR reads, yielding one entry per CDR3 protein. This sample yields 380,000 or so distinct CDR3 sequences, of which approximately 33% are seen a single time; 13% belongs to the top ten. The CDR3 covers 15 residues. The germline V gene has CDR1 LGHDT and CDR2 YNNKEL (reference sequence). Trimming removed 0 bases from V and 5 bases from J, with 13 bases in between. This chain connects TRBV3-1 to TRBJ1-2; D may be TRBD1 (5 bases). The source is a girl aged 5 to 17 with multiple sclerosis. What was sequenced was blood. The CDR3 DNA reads TGTGCCAGCAGCCAAGATCCCAACAGGATTTATGGCTACACCTTC. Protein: CASSQDPNRIYGYTF.